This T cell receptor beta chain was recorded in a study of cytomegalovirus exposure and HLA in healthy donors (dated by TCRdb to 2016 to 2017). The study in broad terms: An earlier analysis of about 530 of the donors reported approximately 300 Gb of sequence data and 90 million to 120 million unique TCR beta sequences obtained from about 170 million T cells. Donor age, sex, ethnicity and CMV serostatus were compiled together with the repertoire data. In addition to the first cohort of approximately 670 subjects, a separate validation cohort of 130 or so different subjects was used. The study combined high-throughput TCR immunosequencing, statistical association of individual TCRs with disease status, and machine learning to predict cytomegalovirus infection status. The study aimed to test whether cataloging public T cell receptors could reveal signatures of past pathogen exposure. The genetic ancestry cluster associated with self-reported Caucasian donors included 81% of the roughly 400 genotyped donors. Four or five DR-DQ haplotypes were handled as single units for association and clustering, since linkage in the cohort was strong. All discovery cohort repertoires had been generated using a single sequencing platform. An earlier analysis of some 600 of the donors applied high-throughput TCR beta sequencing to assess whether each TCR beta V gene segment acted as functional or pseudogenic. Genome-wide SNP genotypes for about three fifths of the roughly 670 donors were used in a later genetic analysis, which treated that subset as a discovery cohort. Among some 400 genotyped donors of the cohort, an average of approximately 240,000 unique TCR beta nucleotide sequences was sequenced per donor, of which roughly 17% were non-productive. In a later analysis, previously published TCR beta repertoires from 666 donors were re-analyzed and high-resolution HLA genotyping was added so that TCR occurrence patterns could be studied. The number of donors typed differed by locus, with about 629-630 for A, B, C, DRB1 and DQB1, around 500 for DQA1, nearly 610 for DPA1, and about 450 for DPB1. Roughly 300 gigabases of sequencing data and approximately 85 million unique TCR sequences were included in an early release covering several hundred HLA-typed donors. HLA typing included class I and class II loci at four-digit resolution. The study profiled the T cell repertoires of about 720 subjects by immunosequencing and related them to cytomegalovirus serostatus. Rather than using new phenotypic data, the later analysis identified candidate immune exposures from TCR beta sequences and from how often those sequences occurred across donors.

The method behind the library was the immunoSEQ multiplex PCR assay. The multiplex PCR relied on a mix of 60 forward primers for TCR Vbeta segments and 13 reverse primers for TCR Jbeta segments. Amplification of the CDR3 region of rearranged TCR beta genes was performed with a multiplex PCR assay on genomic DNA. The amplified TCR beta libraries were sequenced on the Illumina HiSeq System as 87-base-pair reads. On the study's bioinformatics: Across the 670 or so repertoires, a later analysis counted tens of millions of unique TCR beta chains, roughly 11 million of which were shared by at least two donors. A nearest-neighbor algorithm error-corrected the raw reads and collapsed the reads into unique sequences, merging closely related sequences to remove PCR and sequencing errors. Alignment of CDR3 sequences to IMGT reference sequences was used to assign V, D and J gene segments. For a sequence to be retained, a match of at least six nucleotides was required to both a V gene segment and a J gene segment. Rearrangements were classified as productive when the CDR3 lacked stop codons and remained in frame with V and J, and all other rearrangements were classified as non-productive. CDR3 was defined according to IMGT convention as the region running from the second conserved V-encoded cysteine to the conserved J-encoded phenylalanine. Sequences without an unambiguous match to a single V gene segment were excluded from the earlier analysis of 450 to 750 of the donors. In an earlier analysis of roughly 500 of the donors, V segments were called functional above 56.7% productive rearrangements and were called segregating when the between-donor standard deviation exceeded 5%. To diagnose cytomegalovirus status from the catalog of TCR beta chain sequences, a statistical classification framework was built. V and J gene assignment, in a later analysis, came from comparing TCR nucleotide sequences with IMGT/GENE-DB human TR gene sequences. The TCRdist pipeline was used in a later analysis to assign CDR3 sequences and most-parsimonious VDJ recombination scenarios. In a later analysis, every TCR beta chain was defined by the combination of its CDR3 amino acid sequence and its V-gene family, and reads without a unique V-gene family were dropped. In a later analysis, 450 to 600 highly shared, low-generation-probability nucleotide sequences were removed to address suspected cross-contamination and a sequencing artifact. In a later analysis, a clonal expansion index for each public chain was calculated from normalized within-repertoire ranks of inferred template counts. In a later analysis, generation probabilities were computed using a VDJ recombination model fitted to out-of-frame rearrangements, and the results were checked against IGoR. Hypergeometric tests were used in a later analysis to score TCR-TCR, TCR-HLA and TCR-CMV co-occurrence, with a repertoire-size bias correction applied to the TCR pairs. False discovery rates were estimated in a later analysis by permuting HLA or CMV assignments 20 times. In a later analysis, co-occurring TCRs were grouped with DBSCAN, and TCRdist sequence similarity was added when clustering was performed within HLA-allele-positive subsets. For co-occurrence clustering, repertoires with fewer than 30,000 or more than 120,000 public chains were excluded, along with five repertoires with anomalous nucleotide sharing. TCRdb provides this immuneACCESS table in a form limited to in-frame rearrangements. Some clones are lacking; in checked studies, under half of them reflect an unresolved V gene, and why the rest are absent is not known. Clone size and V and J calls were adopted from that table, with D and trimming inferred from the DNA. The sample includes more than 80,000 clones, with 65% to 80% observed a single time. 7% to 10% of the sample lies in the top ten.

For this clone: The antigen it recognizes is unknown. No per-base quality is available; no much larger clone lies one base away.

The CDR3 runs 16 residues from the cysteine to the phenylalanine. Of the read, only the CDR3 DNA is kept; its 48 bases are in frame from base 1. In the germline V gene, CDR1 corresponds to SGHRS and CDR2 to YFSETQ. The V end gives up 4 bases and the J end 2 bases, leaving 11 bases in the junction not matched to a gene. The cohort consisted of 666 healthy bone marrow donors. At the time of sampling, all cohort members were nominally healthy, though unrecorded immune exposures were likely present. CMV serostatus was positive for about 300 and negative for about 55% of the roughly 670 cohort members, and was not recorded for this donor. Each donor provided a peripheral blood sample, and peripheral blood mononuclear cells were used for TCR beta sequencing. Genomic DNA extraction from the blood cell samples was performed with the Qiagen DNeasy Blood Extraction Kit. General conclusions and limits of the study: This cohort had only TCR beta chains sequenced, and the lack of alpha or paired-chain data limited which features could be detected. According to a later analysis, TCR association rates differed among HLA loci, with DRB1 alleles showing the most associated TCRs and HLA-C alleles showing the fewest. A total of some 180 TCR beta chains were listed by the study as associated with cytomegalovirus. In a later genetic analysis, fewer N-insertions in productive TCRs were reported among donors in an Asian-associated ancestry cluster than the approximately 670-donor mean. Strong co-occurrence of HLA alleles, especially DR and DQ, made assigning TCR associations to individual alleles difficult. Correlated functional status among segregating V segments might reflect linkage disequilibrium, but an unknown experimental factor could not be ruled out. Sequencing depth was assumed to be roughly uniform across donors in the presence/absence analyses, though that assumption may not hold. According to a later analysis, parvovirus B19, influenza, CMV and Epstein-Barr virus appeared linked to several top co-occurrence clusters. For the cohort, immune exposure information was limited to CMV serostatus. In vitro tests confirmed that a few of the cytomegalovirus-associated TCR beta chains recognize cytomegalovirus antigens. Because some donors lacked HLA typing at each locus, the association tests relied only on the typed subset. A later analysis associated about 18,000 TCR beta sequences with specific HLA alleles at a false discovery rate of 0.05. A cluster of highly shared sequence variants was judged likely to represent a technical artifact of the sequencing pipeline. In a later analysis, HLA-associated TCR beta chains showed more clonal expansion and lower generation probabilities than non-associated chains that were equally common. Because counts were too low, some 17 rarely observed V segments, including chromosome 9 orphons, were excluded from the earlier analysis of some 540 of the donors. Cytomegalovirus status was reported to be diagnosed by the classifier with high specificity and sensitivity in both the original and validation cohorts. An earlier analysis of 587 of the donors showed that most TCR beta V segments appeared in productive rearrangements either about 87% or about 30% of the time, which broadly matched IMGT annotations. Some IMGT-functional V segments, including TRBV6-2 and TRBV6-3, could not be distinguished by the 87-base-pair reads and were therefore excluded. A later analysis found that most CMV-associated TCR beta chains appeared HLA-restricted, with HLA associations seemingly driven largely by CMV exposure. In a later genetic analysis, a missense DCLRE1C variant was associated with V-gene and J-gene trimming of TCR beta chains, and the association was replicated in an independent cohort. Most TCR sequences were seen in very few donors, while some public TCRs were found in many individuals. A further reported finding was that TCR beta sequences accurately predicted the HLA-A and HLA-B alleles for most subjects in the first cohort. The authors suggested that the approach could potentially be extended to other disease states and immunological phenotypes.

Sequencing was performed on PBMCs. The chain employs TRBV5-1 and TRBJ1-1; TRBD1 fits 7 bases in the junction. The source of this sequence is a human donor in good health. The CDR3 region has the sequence CASSLNRGGGNTEAFF. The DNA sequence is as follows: TGCGCCAGCAGCCTCAACAGGGGAGGAGGAAACACTGAAGCTTTCTTT.